The clone carrying this TCR beta chain was picked up a small number of times. Its matching antigen is unknown. Trimming left V 6 bases short and J 2 bases short, with 4 bases between. The CDR3 runs to 11 residues. Germline CDR1 MNHNS, CDR2 SASEGT. Quantitative 5'-RACE with molecular barcodes was used to make the TCR beta libraries. In TCRdb, the 5' RACE reads were re-called with MiXCR into one record per CDR3 protein. This sample yields about 250,000 distinct CDR3 sequences, of which approximately 30% are seen a single time; approximately 4.4% belongs to the top ten. The sample is drawn from a study of CD8 T cells in ankylosing spondylitis. Study outcomes and limitations: The clones that were linked to disease were reported to be significantly enriched in matched synovial fluid samples from ankylosing spondylitis patients. Characteristic of ankylosing spondylitis blood, it appeared, was a TCR beta motif comprising roughly eight highly homologous variants. Clones linked to the disease showed a CD8+ phenotype. They occurred at relatively low frequencies in peripheral blood.

Sequencing used blood, either unsorted or a sorted T cell fraction (not recorded which). V and J are TRBV6-1 and TRBJ1-1, with D hard to call. The sequence was collected from a male donor with ankylosing spondylitis or in good health (not recorded which). This CDR3 is CASRINTEAFF. In DNA, the CDR3 is TGTGCCAGCAGGATAAACACTGAAGCTTTCTTT.